The present T cell receptor (beta chain) was sequenced within a study of regulatory dendritic cells for organ transplantation. General study findings and limits: Memory CD8+ T cells were the most oligoclonal; naive cells were highly diverse. Memory CD8+ clonal expansion seemed more limited with regulatory than mature dendritic cells.

Losses at the gene ends were 5 bases for V and 8 bases for J; bases not matched to a gene: 9. CDR1 and CDR2 (germline): SGHVS, FQNEAQ. The CDR3 totals 15 residues. TCRdb's table, derived via immunoSEQ multiplex PCR, lists solely in-frame clones and lacks some. The sample holds some 35,000 clones, about nine tenths seen once. CD4+ or CD8+ T cells were sorted as naive CD45RA+ or memory CD45RO+. A note on this clone: The antigen is not known.

The clonotype originates from a human donor in good health. Input material: naive CD8+ T cells from blood. Documented subset: CD45RA+ naive T cells. This chain connects TRBV7-8 to TRBJ1-4; 9 positions match TRBD1. CDR3 sequence reads: CASSILQGAGEKLFF. In DNA, the CDR3 is TGTGCCAGCAGCATACTACAGGGGGCGGGGGAAAAACTGTTTTTT.